The text below deals with one TCR beta chain. The Seattle patients joined while their infection was active and were tracked longitudinally afterward. The data are from a study of blood T cell repertoires in COVID-19. The protocol was immunoSEQ multiplex PCR, while the TCRdb copy is restricted to in-frame clones and leaves out a portion. The profile shows approximately 150,000 clones, 79% of them singletons. The CDR3 totals 16 residues. The V segment lost 0 bases and the J segment 3 bases; nucleotides outside the gene matches: 8. Sequenced: peripheral blood. This chain joins TRBV23-1 and TRBJ2-7; 7 nucleotides line up with TRBD2. TRBV23-1 falls under the ORF class, with uncertain function. This receptor was obtained from a woman aged 55 to 70 with COVID-19, enrolled during active disease. The CDR3 nucleotides read TGCGCCAGCAGTCAATCCAATCCTAGCGGACTCTACGAGCAGTACTTC. It codes for CASSQSNPSGLYEQYF.